The next 28 T cell receptor beta chains were all read from a single sample in a study of Ad26.COV2.S vaccination and SARS-CoV-2 variants. Clones were read by immunoSEQ multiplex PCR, and TCRdb kept only the in-frame ones, dropping some. The data show roughly 380,000 clones, 88% seen once. Treatment in this sample: roughly 19 received Ad26.COV2.S at low or high dose, single or two shots; several received placebo; per-sample allocation not given. Repertoires come from day 63 after the first vaccine or placebo injection. Sequencing was performed on peripheral blood, taken in a trial of Ad26.COV2.S vaccine versus placebo. The receptors were sampled from a person between 18 and 59 years old who received the Ad26.COV2.S COVID-19 vaccine or a placebo.

This clone was seen once. The chain uses TRBV28 and TRBJ1-5, with 9 bases lining up with TRBD1. The V segment lost 4 bases and the J segment 5 bases; nucleotides outside the gene matches: 6. Germline V gene sequence: CDR1 MDHEN, CDR2 SYDVKM. There are 15 residues in the CDR3. The chain's CDR3 is CASSSQGARDQPQHF. CDR3 in DNA: TGTGCCAGCAGTTCACAGGGGGCCAGGGATCAGCCCCAGCATTTT.

The CDR3 nucleotides are TGTGCCAGCAGTTTATCCTGGGGGACCCACTCCTACGAGCAGTACTTC. It translates to CASSLSWGTHSYEQYF. V and J are TRBV27 and TRBJ2-7; perhaps D is TRBD1 or TRBD2 (5 bases each). CDR1 MNHEY and CDR2 SMNVEV come from the germline V gene (reference sequence). The CDR3 runs 16 residues. The V end lost 0 bases, the J end lost 0 bases, and 12 bases lay between the germline ends.

The chain recombines TRBV30 with TRBJ2-1, with D perhaps matching TRBD1 or TRBD2 (5 bases each). CDR1 is GTSNPN and CDR2 is SVGIG in the germline V gene (reference sequence). The CDR3 runs to 13 residues. V was cut by 8 bases and J by 4 bases, with 15 bases left in between. CDR3 in DNA: TGTGCCAGCCCGGGACGCGGTTACAATGAGCAGTTCTTC. This translates into CASPGRGYNEQFF. Variable domain in full (rest from reference TRBV30 and TRBJ2-1): SQTIHQWPATLVQPVGSPLSLECTVEGTSNPNLYWYRQAAGRGLQLLFYSVGIGQISSEVPQNLSASRPQDRQFILSSKKLLLSDSGFYLCASPGRGYNEQFFGPGTRLTVL.

The CDR3 DNA reads as TGTGCCAGCAGGGCCCTAGGGGGTGGTCTCACAGATACGCAGTATTTT. This gives the protein CASRALGGGLTDTQYF. V gene TRBV6-4 combines with J gene TRBJ2-3, with a possible D match to TRBD1 (6 bases). The V end was cut by 6 bases, the J end by 2 bases, with 18 bases between. This CDR3 has 16 residues. CDR1 is MRHNA and CDR2 is SNTAGT in the germline V gene.

The rearrangement joins TRBV6-5 to TRBJ1-6; 10 nucleotides agree with TRBD1. Germline-derived CDR1 and CDR2 are MNHEY and SVGAGI. V lost 6 bases, J lost 6 bases, and 5 bases stayed unmatched. The length of the CDR3 is 15 residues. The CDR3 reads CASSRQGAGNSPLHF. CDR3 in DNA: TGTGCCAGCAGCCGACAGGGGGCTGGTAATTCACCCCTCCACTTT.

CDR3 DNA: TGTGCCAGTAGTATAGGTCCCCAAGAGACCCAGTACTTC. The encoded protein is CASSIGPQETQYF. The V gene is TRBV19, the J gene TRBJ2-5; no clear D gene. CDR1 and CDR2 (germline): LNHDA, SQIVND (reference sequence). V was shortened by 1 base and J by 1 base, with 4 bases between the two germline ends. There are 13 residues in the CDR3.

The rearrangement joins TRBV2 to TRBJ2-3, with D possibly being TRBD2 (5 bases). Deletions cut 1 base from V and 3 bases from J, with 11 bases between. CDR1 is SNHLY, CDR2 FYNNEI, per germline. This CDR3 is built from 15 residues. As DNA, the CDR3 is TGTGCCAGCAGTGAAGGCCAGCCGGGGACAGATACGCAGTATTTT. This encodes CASSEGQPGTDTQYF.

The V and J genes are TRBV11-3 and TRBJ2-3; D uncertain. V lost 5 bases, J lost 5 bases, and 8 bases lay in between. Germline-derived CDR1 and CDR2 are SGHNT and YENEEA. This CDR3 is 12 amino acids long. CDR3 sequence reads: CASSDHRDTQYF. The CDR3 nucleotides read TGTGCCAGCAGCGACCACAGAGATACGCAGTATTTT.

This clone was observed a single time. This rearrangement joins TRBV7-9 to TRBJ2-3; the D gene is possibly TRBD2 (5 bases). CDR1 and CDR2 (germline): SEHNR, FQNEAQ (reference sequence). The ends were cut back, 7 bases at V and 3 bases at J, with 17 bases in the middle. CDR3 length: 15 amino acids. The CDR3 reads CASTNKLVQTDTQYF. The DNA for the CDR3 is TGTGCCAGCACAAATAAACTAGTTCAAACAGATACGCAGTATTTT. The full variable domain, completed using reference TRBV7-9 and TRBJ2-3, is DTGVSQNPRHKITKRGQNVTFRCDPISEHNRLYWYRQTLGQGPEFLTYFQNEAQLEKSRLLSDRFSAERPKGSFSTLEIQRTEQGDSAMYLCASTNKLVQTDTQYFGPGTRLTVL.

The rearrangement joins TRBV7-4 to TRBJ2-1; D unresolved. CDR3 length equals 12 residues. Per the germline V gene, CDR1 is SGHVT and CDR2 is SQSDAQ. The V and J ends lost 5 bases and 10 bases respectively, with 12 bases between them. In DNA, the CDR3 is TGTGCCAGCAGCGACACAAGTAGCGAGCAGTTCTTC. It yields the protein CASSDTSSEQFF.

The chain recombines TRBV7-3 with TRBJ1-4; 8 positions agree with TRBD1. V shed 0 bases and J 7 bases; nucleotides not matched to a gene: 4. CDR1 SGHTA and CDR2 FQGTGA come from the germline V gene. The CDR3 consists of 15 residues. The CDR3, as DNA: TGTGCCAGCAGCTTAACGGGACAGGAGGGTGAAAAACTGTTTTTT. As protein: CASSLTGQEGEKLFF.

Comment on this clone: Different DNA sequences within this sample yield the same CDR3. This chain joins TRBV4-3 and TRBJ2-3; 8 bases agree with TRBD2. After removal of 0 bases from V and 2 bases from J, the junction contained 10 bases not matched to a gene. This CDR3 spans 18 amino acids. Per the germline V gene, CDR1 is LGHNA and CDR2 is YSLEER. The CDR3 spells CASSQDLASGGSTDTQYF. CDR3 nucleotide sequence: TGCGCCAGCAGCCAAGATTTAGCGAGCGGGGGCTCCACAGATACGCAGTATTTT.

The table lists this clone with a few counts. The V gene is TRBV7-2, the J gene TRBJ1-1; TRBD1 agrees at 7 bases. This CDR3 spans 14 amino acids. Per germline, CDR1 SGHTA and CDR2 FQGNSA. J lost 1 base, V lost 5 bases, and 4 bases had no gene match. The CDR3 bases are TGTGCCAGCAGCCCCCGGGACAGGAACACTGAAGCTTTCTTT. Translation: CASSPRDRNTEAFF.

The chain links TRBV6-5 to TRBJ2-7; 10 positions match TRBD2. Trimming at V came to 5 bases and at J to 0 bases, leaving 4 bases not matched to a gene. In germline, CDR1 is MNHEY, CDR2 SVGAGI. The CDR3 covers 15 residues. Written as DNA, the CDR3 is TGTGCCAGCAGTCTGACTAGCGGGCTCTCCTACGAGCAGTACTTC. Amino acids: CASSLTSGLSYEQYF.

The rearrangement links TRBV19 to TRBJ1-5; 7 bases are shared with TRBD1. The CDR3 spans 13 residues. The trim removed 8 bases at V and 5 bases at J, leaving 6 bases unmatched. Germline V gives CDR1 LNHDA, CDR2 SQIVND (reference sequence). The CDR3 region has the DNA TGTGCCAGTCGGGGACAGCGGGATCAGCCCCAGCATTTT. Residues: CASRGQRDQPQHF.

This clone occurred once. This chain connects TRBV24-1 to TRBJ1-5, with no clear D. Germline V CDR1 and CDR2: KGHDR, SFDVKD. V was clipped by 4 bases and J by 7 bases, with 13 bases between them. This CDR3 comprises 14 residues. The chain's CDR3 is CATSDPRTGQPQHF. In DNA form, the CDR3 reads TGTGCCACCAGTGACCCACGCACTGGGCAGCCCCAGCATTTT.

This clone was seen just once. The chain carries TRBV7-9 and TRBJ2-7; no definite D call. V was clipped by 2 bases and J by 0 bases, with 8 bases between them. The CDR3 loop spans 14 amino acids. From germline, CDR1 is SEHNR and CDR2 FQNEAQ (reference sequence). This CDR3 reads CASSLSADSYEQYF. Written as DNA, the CDR3 is TGTGCCAGCAGCTTATCGGCCGACTCCTACGAGCAGTACTTC. The entire variable domain, with the rest obtained from reference TRBV7-9 and TRBJ2-7, is as follows: DTGVSQNPRHKITKRGQNVTFRCDPISEHNRLYWYRQTLGQGPEFLTYFQNEAQLEKSRLLSDRFSAERPKGSFSTLEIQRTEQGDSAMYLCASSLSADSYEQYFGPGTRLTVT.

The rearrangement uses TRBV6-6 and TRBJ2-1, with a weak D call TRBD2 (6 bases). CDR1 MNHNY and CDR2 SVGAGI come from the germline V gene (reference sequence). The V end was cut by 7 bases, the J end by 8 bases, with 24 bases between. CDR3 size: 16 residues. The CDR3 nucleotides read TGTGCCAGCACTCCTGCCCGGCGCGGGGTCGGTTATGAGCAGTTCTTC. Translation gives CASTPARRGVGYEQFF.

The J gene is TRBJ2-1, the V gene TRBV9, with D tentatively TRBD1 (6 bases). CDR1 is SGDLS and CDR2 is YYNGEE in the germline V gene. V lost 4 bases, J lost 2 bases, and 10 bases lay in between. This CDR3 spans 14 amino acids. Here the CDR3 DNA reads TGTGCCAGCAGCTTGACAGGACCCTACAATGAGCAGTTCTTC. This sequence encodes CASSLTGPYNEQFF.

The V and J genes are TRBV25-1 and TRBJ1-4; D remains unclear. V was clipped by 0 bases and J by 0 bases, with 5 bases between them. This CDR3 contains 15 residues. From germline, CDR1 is MGHDK and CDR2 SYGVNS. The CDR3 sequence is CASSEYRPTNEKLFF. CDR3 DNA sequence: TGTGCCAGCAGTGAATATCGGCCAACTAATGAAAAACTGTTTTTT.

The chain is built from TRBV9 and TRBJ2-2, with D unresolved. V was clipped by 4 bases and J by 8 bases, with 15 bases between them. Germline CDR1 reads SGDLS; CDR2 reads YYNGEE. The CDR3 sequence is 14 residues long. CDR3 residues: CASSPAHYVGELFF. The CDR3 DNA is TGTGCCAGCAGCCCAGCCCACTATGTGGGGGAGCTGTTTTTT. The whole variable domain, filled in from reference TRBV9 and TRBJ2-2, reads DSGVTQTPKHLITATGQRVTLRCSPRSGDLSVYWYQQSLDQGLQFLIQYYNGEERAKGNILERFSAQQFPDLHSELNLSSLELGDSALYFCASSPAHYVGELFFGEGSRLTVL.

The V call is TRBV10-3, the J call TRBJ2-3; D might be TRBD1 or TRBD2, each matching 6 bases. The germline V gene has CDR1 ENHRY and CDR2 SYGVKD. CDR3 length: 14 residues. Trimming cost V 11 bases and J 2 bases, with 17 bases left between them. Written as DNA, the CDR3 is TGTGCCTCCCGAGGAGGGGGGTCCACAGATACGCAGTATTTT. Protein sequence: CASRGGGSTDTQYF.

The chain has TRBV15 and TRBJ1-6, with unresolved D. Germline V gene sequence: CDR1 LNHNV, CDR2 YYDKDF (reference sequence). The CDR3 has 13 amino acids. V was clipped by 1 base and J by 10 bases, with 8 bases between them. CDR3 protein: CATSRVIASPLHF. The CDR3 DNA is TGTGCCACCAGCAGAGTGATAGCCTCACCCCTCCACTTT.

The rearrangement joins TRBV6-1 to TRBJ2-7; 12 bases align to TRBD2. Germline CDR1 is MNHNS and CDR2 is SASEGT. The V segment lost 2 bases and the J segment 4 bases; nucleotides outside the gene matches: 6. This CDR3 is 16 amino acids long. The CDR3 is CASSESGLAGQYEQYF. In DNA form, the CDR3 reads TGTGCCAGCAGTGAATCTGGACTAGCGGGGCAATACGAGCAGTACTTC.

The chain employs TRBV6-1 and TRBJ2-1; TRBD1 might be the D (5 bases). V was pared by 0 bases and J by 3 bases, with 9 bases between. This CDR3 region has 15 residues. Germline CDR1 and CDR2: MNHNS and SASEGT. The chain's CDR3 is CASSEAQGNYNEQFF. In nucleotides, the CDR3 is TGTGCCAGCAGTGAAGCCCAGGGAAACTACAATGAGCAGTTCTTC.

This clone was seen a handful of times. The rearrangement uses TRBV7-9 and TRBJ1-2; 8 nucleotides align to TRBD1. This CDR3 is 15 amino acids long. From germline, CDR1 is SEHNR and CDR2 FQNEAQ (reference sequence). V shed 6 bases, J shed 8 bases, and the junction held 14 bases outside the gene matches. CDR3 sequence: CASRQTGAIMLGYTF. In nucleotides, the CDR3 is TGTGCCAGCAGGCAGACAGGGGCGATTATGTTGGGCTACACCTTC.

The chain couples TRBV10-3 to TRBJ2-1; the D gene is possibly TRBD1 (6 bases). The length of the CDR3 is 14 residues. Per germline, CDR1 ENHRY and CDR2 SYGVKD. The V and J ends lost 6 bases and 3 bases respectively, with 12 bases between them. The DNA for the CDR3 is TGTGCCATCAGCACCGGGACAAGCTACAATGAGCAGTTCTTC. Translation gives CAISTGTSYNEQFF.

The V and J genes are TRBV7-2 and TRBJ1-2; 7 positions agree with TRBD1. CDR1 and CDR2 (germline): SGHTA, FQGNSA. The CDR3 covers 17 residues. J was trimmed by 8 bases and V by 5 bases; bases with no gene match: 20. The DNA for the CDR3 is TGTGCCAGCAGCGGAGGGCAACTTACAGGGGTAGAGAGCGGCTACACCTTC. Protein: CASSGGQLTGVESGYTF.